This T cell receptor (beta chain) was identified during a study of prognosis after radiotherapy for stage I lung cancer. Turning to the study itself: Concurrent therapy was given to no patient receiving stereotactic body radiotherapy.

Amplification of the TCR beta CDR3 (from genomic DNA) was done by two-round multiplex PCR. Gene-specific primers for each TRBV and TRBJ gene drove first-round PCR. TCRdb called the multiplex PCR reads again in MiXCR, with one record for every CDR3 protein. Found here are approximately 31,000 distinct CDR3 sequences, over 45% of them singletons; the top ten hold more than 15%. This CDR3 region has 15 residues. The germline CDR1 and CDR2 sequences are SGHTA and FQGNSA. General observations from the study: After stereotactic body radiation therapy, patients with later distant metastases showed lower Shannon entropy. In patients receiving stereotactic body radiation therapy, unique TCR clone counts fell afterward, median approximately 9,100 versus 7,200.

Concerning this clonotype: Its antigen remains unidentified. One end of the junction fails to match germline, which may point to a read error.

This specimen consisted of PBMCs, obtained before or after stereotactic body radiation therapy (not recorded which). The sequence derives from a donor at least 50 years old with non-small cell lung cancer. The V call is TRBV7-2, the J call TRBJ1-2; D call uncertain. The CDR3 bases are TGTGCCAGCAGCCCGACATCCGAGCTGTTCTATGACTACACCTTC. Translating gives CASSPTSELFYDYTF.